This TCR beta chain was identified in a study of early T cells in non-severe SARS-CoV-2 infection. Overall study: Investigators sequenced bulk RNA drawn from unsorted whole blood, and chains remained unpaired. Broader study findings: VDJdb-based matching was biased toward anti-spike CD8 responses and missed private and CD4 specificities.

In germline, CDR1 is MGHDK, CDR2 SYGVNS. The CDR3 covers 22 residues. V trimming: 1 base; J trimming: 4 bases; junction bases outside the gene matches: 17. A note on this clonotype: Its antigen is undetermined.

TCRdb recomputed calls from the 5' RACE reads with MiXCR, one row per CDR3 protein. The sample includes roughly 63,000 distinct CDR3 sequences, around 12% of them seen just once. The sample in question was whole blood, obtained at baseline. The V call is TRBV25-1, the J call TRBJ2-6; the match to TRBD1 covers 12 bases. The TCR originated in an adult who was a healthcare worker with PCR-confirmed SARS-CoV-2 infection or an uninfected control (not recorded which). The donor label of this sample is uncertain. CDR3 bases: TGTGCCAGCAGTGAATGGGGACAGGGGGCGATTAAACCCTTTTCCGGGGCCAACGTCCTGACTTTC. It codes for CASSEWGQGAIKPFSGANVLTF.